The T cell receptor beta chain described here comes from a study of cytomegalovirus exposure and HLA in healthy donors. TCRdb's copy holds only in-frame clones and misses some; the assay was immunoSEQ multiplex PCR. The sample shows 130,000 to 150,000 clones, 88% of them seen only once. J was trimmed by 1 base and V by 7 bases; bases with no gene match: 7. Germline V CDR1 and CDR2: LNHDA, SQIVND (reference sequence). There are 16 residues in the CDR3. This chain links TRBV19 with TRBJ2-2; 9 nucleotides agree with TRBD1. The sequence was collected from a woman younger than 30 in good health and CMV-seropositive. Sequenced: PBMCs. Here the CDR3 DNA reads TGTGCCAGTACTAACCCGGGACAGGGGAACACCGGGGAGCTGTTTTTT. This translates into CASTNPGQGNTGELFF.